This TCR beta chain was captured in a study of T cells in Graves' hyperthyroidism and ophthalmopathy. Points from the study as a whole: Model-based prediction identified ophthalmopathy a median around 6.5 months prior to its onset.

TCR beta CDR3 region amplification was performed from RNA transcripts. The primer set for the first-round RT-PCR of the TCR CDR3 was HTBI. TCRdb reanalysed the multiplex PCR reads using MiXCR and keeps one entry per CDR3 protein. This table has hundreds of thousands of distinct CDR3 sequences, around 16% appearing once. This clonotype was found many times. Its antigen is currently unknown. Graves' hyperthyroidism was deemed stable absent ophthalmopathy progression within 18 months. Hyperthyroidism was newly diagnosed in patients aged 18 to 65 (duration under 2 months). The source material was blood. The clonotype comes from a woman aged 18 to 35 with Graves' hyperthyroidism.

CDR3 in DNA: TGTGCCAGCAGCCGGACGGGGAGCTCCTACGAGCAGTACTTC. Amino acid sequence: CASSRTGSSYEQYF. This chain connects TRBV6-2 or TRBV6-3 to TRBJ2-7, with a weak D call TRBD2 (5 bases). The CDR3 runs to 14 residues. The V end lost 6 bases, the J end lost 0 bases, and 12 bases lay between the germline ends. CDR1 and CDR2 (germline): MNHEY, SVGEGT.